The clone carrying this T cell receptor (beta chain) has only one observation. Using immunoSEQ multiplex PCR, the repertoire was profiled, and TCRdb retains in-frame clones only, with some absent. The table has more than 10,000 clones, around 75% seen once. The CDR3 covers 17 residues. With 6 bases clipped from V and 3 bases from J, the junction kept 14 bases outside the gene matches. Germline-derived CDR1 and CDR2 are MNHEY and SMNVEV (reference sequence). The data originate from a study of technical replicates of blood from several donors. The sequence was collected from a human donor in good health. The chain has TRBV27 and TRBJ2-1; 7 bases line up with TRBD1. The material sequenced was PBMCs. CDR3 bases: TGTGCCAGCAGCCATAGACCCGGGACAGTGCGCTACAATGAGCAGTTCTTC. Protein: CASSHRPGTVRYNEQFF.